A selection of T cell receptor beta chains follows, all from one sample in a study of T cell changes during pregnancy in multiple sclerosis. The assay was immunoSEQ multiplex PCR, and TCRdb's table has in-frame clones only and misses some. Here the sample spans tens of thousands of clones, around 89% being singletons. Sequenced material: peripheral blood, taken after pregnancy. The receptors stem from a female donor with multiple sclerosis, enrolled in a pregnancy study. The CDR3 runs from the conserved cysteine through the conserved F or W. D genes are given only for firm matches. Clone size is stated in some rows and not others, as once, few, many or a class when expanded.

V	D	size	J	DNA	CDR3
TRBV5-6	NA	NA	TRBJ1-4	TGTGCCAGCAGCTCAGTCGGGTCAGAGGAAAAACTGTTTTTT	CASSSVGSEEKLFF
TRBV28	NA	once	TRBJ2-7	TGTGCCAGCAGTTTACCCGGCGGGCTCTACGAGCAGTACTTC	CASSLPGGLYEQYF
TRBV4-2	NA	once	TRBJ1-2	TGTGCCAGCAGCCAAGATAGTGTTTCTAACTATGGCTACACCTTC	CASSQDSVSNYGYTF
TRBV6-1	TRBD1	NA	TRBJ1-2	TGTGCCAGCAGTGGGGGACAGGGGAGTTCTAACTATGGCTACACCTTC	CASSGGQGSSNYGYTF
TRBV18	TRBD2	NA	TRBJ2-7	TGTGCCAGCTCCAGACTAGCGGACTCCTACGAGCAGTACTTC	CASSRLADSYEQYF
TRBV4-1	TRBD1	NA	TRBJ1-1	TGCGCCAGCAGCCACACCGGGACAGGGGCGTTCACGAACACTGAAGCTTTCTTT	CASSHTGTGAFTNTEAFF
TRBV19	NA	NA	TRBJ2-1	TGTGCCAGTACGGGTAGCGGCGCAGGCTACAATGAGCAGTTCTTC	CASTGSGAGYNEQFF
TRBV11-2	TRBD2	NA	TRBJ2-1	TGTGCCAGCAGCCCCCCAGGAGCGGGGAATGAGCAGTTCTTC	CASSPPGAGNEQFF
TRBV9	TRBD1	NA	TRBJ1-1	TGTGCCAGCAGCGTAGAGAGGGGGCCGGGTGCACCCAGGACTGAAGCTTTCTTT	CASSVERGPGAPRTEAFF
TRBV5-6	NA	NA	TRBJ2-3	TGTGCCAGCAGCTTACAGGCTACAGATACGCAGTATTTT	CASSLQATDTQYF
TRBV2	NA	once	TRBJ1-4	TGTGCCAGCAGTGGAGTAGTGGGGAGCCACGAAAAACTGTTTTTT	CASSGVVGSHEKLFF
TRBV28	NA	NA	TRBJ1-3	TGTGCCAGCAGTTCAAGGCCCCGGGACACCATATATTTT	CASSSRPRDTIYF
TRBV4-2	NA	NA	TRBJ2-7	TGTGCCAGCAGCCGCCCGGGCTACGAGCAGTACTTC	CASSRPGYEQYF
TRBV19	TRBD1	NA	TRBJ2-7	TGTGCCAGTAGTATCCCGGGACAGGGGGCCAGGGAGCAGTACTTC	CASSIPGQGAREQYF
TRBV19	TRBD2	once	TRBJ2-5	TGTGCCAGTAGTCTAGCGGGGGAGACCCAGTACTTC	CASSLAGETQYF
TRBV29-1	TRBD1	NA	TRBJ1-1	TGCAGCGTTGATGGGACAGTAAACACTGAAGCTTTCTTT	CSVDGTVNTEAFF